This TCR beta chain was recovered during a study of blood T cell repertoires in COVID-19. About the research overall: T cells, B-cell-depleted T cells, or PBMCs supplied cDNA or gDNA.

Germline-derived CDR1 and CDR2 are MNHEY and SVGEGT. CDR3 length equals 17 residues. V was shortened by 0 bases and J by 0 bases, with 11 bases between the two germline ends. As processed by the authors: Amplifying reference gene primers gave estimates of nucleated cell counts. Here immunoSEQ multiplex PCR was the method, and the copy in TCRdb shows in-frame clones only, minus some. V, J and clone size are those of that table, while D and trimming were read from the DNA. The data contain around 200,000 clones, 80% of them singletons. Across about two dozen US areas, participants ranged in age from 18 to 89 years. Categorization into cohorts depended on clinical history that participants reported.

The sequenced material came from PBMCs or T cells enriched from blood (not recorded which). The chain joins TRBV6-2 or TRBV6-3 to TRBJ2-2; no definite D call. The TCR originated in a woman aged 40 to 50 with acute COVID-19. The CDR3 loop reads CASSYSGRVANTGELFF. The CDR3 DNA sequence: TGTGCCAGCAGTTACTCCGGCCGGGTTGCGAACACCGGGGAGCTGTTTTTT.